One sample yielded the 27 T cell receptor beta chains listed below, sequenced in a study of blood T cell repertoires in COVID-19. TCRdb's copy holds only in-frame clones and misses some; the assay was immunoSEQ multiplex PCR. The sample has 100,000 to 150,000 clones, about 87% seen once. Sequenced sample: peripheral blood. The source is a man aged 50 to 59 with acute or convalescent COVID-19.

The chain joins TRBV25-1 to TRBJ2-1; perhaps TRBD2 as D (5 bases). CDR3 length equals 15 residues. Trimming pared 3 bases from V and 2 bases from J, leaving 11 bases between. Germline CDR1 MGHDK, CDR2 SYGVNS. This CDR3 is CASSDASLPYNEQFF. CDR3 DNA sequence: TGTGCCAGCAGTGATGCTAGCCTACCCTACAATGAGCAGTTCTTC. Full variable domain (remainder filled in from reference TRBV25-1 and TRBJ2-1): EADIYQTPRYLVIGTGKKITLECSQTMGHDKMYWYQQDPGMELHLIHYSYGVNSTEKGDLSSESTVSRIRTEHFPLTLESARPSHTSQYLCASSDASLPYNEQFFGPGTRLTVL.

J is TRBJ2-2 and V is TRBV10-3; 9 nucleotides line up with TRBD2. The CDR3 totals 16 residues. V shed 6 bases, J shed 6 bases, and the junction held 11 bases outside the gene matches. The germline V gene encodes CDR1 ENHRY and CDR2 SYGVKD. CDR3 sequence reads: CAISVFGGRAPGELFF. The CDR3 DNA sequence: TGTGCCATCAGCGTCTTTGGCGGGAGGGCCCCCGGGGAGCTGTTTTTT.

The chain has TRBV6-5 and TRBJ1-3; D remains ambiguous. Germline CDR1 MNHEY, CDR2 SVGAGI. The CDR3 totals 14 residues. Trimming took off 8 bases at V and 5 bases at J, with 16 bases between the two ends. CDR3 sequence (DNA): TGTGCCAGCCACGAGGGCCCCAGGCGAAACACCATATATTTT. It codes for CASHEGPRRNTIYF.

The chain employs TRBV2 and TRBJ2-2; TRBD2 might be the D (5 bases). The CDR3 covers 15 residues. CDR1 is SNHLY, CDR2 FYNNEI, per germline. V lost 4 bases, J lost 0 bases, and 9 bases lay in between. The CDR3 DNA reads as TGTGCCAGCAGTGGAGGGTACTCGAACACCGGGGAGCTGTTTTTT. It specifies CASSGGYSNTGELFF.

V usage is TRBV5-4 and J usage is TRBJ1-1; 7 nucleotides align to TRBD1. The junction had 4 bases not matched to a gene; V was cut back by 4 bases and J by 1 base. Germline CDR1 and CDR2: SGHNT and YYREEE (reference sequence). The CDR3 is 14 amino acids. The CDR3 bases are TGTGCCAGCAGCATCCGACAGGGGAACACTGAAGCTTTCTTT. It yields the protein CASSIRQGNTEAFF.

The CDR3 reads CASSEGRGPQPQHF. Here the CDR3 DNA reads TGTGCCAGCAGTGAAGGTAGGGGGCCCCAGCCCCAGCATTTT. The chain recombines TRBV2 with TRBJ1-5; 7 bases match TRBD1. Per germline, CDR1 SNHLY and CDR2 FYNNEI. J was trimmed by 7 bases and V by 1 base; bases with no gene match: 4. The CDR3 runs to 14 residues.

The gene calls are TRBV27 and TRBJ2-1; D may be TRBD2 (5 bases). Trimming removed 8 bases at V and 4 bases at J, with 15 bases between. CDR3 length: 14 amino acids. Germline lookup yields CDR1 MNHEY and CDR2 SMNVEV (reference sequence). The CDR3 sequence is CASSLAPLYNEQFF. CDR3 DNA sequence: TGTGCCAGCTCTTTAGCGCCACTTTACAATGAGCAGTTCTTC.

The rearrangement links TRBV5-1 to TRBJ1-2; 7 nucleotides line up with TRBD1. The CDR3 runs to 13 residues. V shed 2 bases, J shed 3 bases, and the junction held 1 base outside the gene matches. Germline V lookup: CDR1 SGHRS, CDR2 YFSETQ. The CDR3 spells CASSLGTDYGYTF. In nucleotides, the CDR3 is TGCGCCAGCAGCTTAGGGACAGACTATGGCTACACCTTC.

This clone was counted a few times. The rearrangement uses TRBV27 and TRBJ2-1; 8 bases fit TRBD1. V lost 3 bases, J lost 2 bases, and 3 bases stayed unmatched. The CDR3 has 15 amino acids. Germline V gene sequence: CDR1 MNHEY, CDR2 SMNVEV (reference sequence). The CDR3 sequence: CASSLDRATYNEQFF. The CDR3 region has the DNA TGTGCCAGCAGTTTGGACAGGGCTACCTACAATGAGCAGTTCTTC.

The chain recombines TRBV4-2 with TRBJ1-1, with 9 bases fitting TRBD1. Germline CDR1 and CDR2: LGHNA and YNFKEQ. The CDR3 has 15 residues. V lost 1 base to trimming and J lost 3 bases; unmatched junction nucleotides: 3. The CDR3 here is CASSQGDRAYTEAFF. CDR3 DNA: TGTGCCAGCAGCCAAGGGGACAGGGCCTACACTGAAGCTTTCTTT.

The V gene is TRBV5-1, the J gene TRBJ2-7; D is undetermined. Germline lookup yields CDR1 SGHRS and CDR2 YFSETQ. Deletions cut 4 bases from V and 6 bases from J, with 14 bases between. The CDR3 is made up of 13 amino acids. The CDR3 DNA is TGCGCCAGCAGCCCGACACCCTCGGCCGAGCAGTACTTC. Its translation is CASSPTPSAEQYF. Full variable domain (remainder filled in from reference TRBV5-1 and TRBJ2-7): KAGVTQTPRYLIKTRGQQVTLSCSPISGHRSVSWYQQTPGQGLQFLFEYFSETQRNKGNFPGRFSGRQFSNSRSEMNVSTLELGDSALYLCASSPTPSAEQYFGPGTRLTVT.

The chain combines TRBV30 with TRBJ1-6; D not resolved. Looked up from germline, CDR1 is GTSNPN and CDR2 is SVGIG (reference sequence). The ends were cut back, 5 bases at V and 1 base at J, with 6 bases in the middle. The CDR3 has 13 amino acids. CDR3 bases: TGTGCCTGGCCCCTTTCCTATAATTCACCCCTCCACTTT. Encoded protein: CAWPLSYNSPLHF.

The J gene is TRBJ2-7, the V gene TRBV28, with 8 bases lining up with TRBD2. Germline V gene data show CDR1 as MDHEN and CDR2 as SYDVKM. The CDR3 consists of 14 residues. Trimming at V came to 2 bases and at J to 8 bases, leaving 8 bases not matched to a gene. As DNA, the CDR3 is TGTGCCAGCAGTTTAAGGACTAGCCTATTCAAGCAGTACTTC. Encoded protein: CASSLRTSLFKQYF.

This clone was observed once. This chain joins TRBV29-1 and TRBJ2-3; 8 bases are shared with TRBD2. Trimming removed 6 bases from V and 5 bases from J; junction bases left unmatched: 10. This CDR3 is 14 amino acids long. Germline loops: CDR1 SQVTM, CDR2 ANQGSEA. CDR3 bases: TGCAGCGTCCGCCGAGCGGGAGTGGGAGATACGCAGTATTTT. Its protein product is CSVRRAGVGDTQYF.

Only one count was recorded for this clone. CDR3 nucleotides: TGTGCCAGCAGTTACAGACAGGGAAGGAACACCGGGGAGCTGTTTTTT. Its protein is CASSYRQGRNTGELFF. The rearrangement links TRBV6-2 or TRBV6-3 to TRBJ2-2; 7 bases fit TRBD1. Germline CDR1 is MNHEY and CDR2 is SVGEGT. The CDR3 is made up of 16 amino acids. The J segment lost 1 base and the V segment lost 2 bases, leaving 4 bases of the junction unmatched.

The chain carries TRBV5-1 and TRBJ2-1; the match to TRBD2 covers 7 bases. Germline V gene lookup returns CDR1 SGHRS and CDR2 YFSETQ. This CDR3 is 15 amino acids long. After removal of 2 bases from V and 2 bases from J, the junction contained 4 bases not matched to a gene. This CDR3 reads CASSLGGSAYNEQFF. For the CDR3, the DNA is TGCGCCAGCAGCTTAGGCGGGAGTGCCTACAATGAGCAGTTCTTC.

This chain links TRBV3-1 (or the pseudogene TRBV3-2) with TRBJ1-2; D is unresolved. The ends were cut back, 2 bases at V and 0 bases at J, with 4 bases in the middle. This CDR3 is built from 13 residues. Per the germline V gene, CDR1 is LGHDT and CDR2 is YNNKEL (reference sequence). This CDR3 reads CASSQQSNYGYTF. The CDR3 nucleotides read TGTGCCAGCAGCCAACAGTCTAACTATGGCTACACCTTC.

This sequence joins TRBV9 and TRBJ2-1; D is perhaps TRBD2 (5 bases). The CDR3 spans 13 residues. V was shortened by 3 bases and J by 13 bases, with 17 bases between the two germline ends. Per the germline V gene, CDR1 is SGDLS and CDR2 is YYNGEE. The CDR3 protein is CASSAGGETFQFF. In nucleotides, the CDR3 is TGTGCCAGCAGCGCAGGAGGCGAGACATTCCAGTTCTTC. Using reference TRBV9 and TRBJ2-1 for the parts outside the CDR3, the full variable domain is DSGVTQTPKHLITATGQRVTLRCSPRSGDLSVYWYQQSLDQGLQFLIQYYNGEERAKGNILERFSAQQFPDLHSELNLSSLELGDSALYFCASSAGGETFQFFGPGTRLTVL.

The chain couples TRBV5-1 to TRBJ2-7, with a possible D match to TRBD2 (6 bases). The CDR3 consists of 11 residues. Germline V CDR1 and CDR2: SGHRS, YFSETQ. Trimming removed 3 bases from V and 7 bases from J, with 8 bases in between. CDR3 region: CASSWAGEQYF. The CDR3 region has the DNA TGCGCCAGCAGCTGGGCGGGGGAGCAGTACTTC.

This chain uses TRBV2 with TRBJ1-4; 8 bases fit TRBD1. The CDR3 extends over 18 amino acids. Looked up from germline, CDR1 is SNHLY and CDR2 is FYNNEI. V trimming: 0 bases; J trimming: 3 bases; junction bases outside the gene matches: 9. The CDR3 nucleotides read TGTGCCAGCAGTGAAGCGCTCAGGACAGGGTGGGCTAATGAAAAACTGTTTTTT. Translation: CASSEALRTGWANEKLFF.

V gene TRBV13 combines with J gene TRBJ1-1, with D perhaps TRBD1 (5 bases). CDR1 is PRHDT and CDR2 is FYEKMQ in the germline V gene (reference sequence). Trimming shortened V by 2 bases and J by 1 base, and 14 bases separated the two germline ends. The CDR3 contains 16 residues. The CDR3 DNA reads TGTGCCAGCAGCTTACCCCCCGGGAGGGGGAACACTGAAGCTTTCTTT. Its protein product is CASSLPPGRGNTEAFF.

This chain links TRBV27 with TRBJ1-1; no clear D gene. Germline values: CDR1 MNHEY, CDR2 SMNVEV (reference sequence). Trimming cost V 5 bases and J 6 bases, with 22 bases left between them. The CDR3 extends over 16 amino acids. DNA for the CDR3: TGTGCCAGCAGTGGGAGGATCGGACGGGGAGAGGCTGAAGCTTTCTTT. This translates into CASSGRIGRGEAEAFF.

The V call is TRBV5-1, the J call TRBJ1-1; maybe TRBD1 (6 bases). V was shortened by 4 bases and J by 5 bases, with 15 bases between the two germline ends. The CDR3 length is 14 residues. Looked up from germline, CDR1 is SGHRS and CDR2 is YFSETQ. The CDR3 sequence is CASSVPTGRTEAFF. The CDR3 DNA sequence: TGCGCCAGCAGCGTCCCGACAGGACGGACTGAAGCTTTCTTT.

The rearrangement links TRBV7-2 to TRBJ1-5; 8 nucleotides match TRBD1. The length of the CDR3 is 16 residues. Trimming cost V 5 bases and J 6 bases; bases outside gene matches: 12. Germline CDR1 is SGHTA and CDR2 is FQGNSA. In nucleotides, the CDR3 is TGTGCCAGCAGCGCCTCTATAAGCAGGGGGCTTCAGCCCCAGCATTTT. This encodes CASSASISRGLQPQHF.

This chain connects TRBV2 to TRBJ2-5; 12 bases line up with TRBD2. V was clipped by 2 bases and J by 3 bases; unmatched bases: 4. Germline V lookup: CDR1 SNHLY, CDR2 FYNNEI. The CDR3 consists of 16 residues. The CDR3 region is CASSEYRLAGEETQYF. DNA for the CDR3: TGTGCCAGCAGTGAATACAGACTAGCGGGAGAAGAGACCCAGTACTTC.

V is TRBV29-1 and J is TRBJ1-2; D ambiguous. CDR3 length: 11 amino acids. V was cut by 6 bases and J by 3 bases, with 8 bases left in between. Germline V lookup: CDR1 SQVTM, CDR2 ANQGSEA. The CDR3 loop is CSVHRDYGYTF. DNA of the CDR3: TGCAGCGTACACAGAGACTATGGCTACACCTTC.

CDR3 region: CASSHTLTGNTIYF. CDR3 DNA: TGTGCCAGCAGCCACACTTTAACCGGAAACACCATATATTTT. This chain joins TRBV3-1 (or the pseudogene TRBV3-2) and TRBJ1-3; D unresolved. This CDR3 contains 14 residues. The germline CDR1 and CDR2 sequences are LGHDT and YNNKEL (reference sequence). V lost 3 bases and J 4 bases, leaving 10 bases between the germline ends.